The clone carrying this TCR beta chain was observed a handful of times. Its antigen remains unknown. This record belongs to a study of vaccination and CD4 T cells after COVID-19. Whole-study context: A vaccine, either BNT162b2 or mRNA-1273, was given to participants in two doses.

The V and J ends lost 6 bases and 0 bases respectively, with 11 bases between them. This CDR3 has 15 amino acids. Germline assignment: CDR1 SGHTA and CDR2 FQGNSA. Regarding treatment: approximately 11-day PBMC culture with coronavirus spike peptide pools or control peptides (ViraFEST assay). Oncomine TCR Beta short-read sequencing was applied to DNA from cultured CD4+ T cells. One entry per CDR3 protein, called by TCRdb with MiXCR from the PCR reads. This sample has 20,000 or so distinct CDR3 sequences, with less than 60% found just once. The chain recombines TRBV7-2 with TRBJ2-2, with D tentatively TRBD1 (5 bases). This receptor was obtained from a human donor who had recovered from COVID-19. The sample in question was CD4+ T cells from blood, cultured in vitro, obtained after SARS-CoV-2 vaccination. CDR3 DNA: TGTGCCAGCAGTCGGACACGCTCGAACACCGGGGAGCTGTTTTTT. Translation gives CASSRTRSNTGELFF.